The 20 T cell receptor beta chains reported below all come from one sample, sequenced in a study of shared clonotypes between healthy human individuals. TCRdb's copy holds only in-frame clones and misses some; the assay was immunoSEQ multiplex PCR. Among millions of clones listed, under 95% were seen once. CD45RO-negative CD8 cells positively selected for CCR7 made up the naive population, which excluded terminally differentiated effector memory CD45RA+ cells. Sequencing was performed on naive CD8+ T cells from PBMCs. These receptors were obtained from a man between 18 and 29 years old in good health. Some clones in this sample may be carry-over from other donors' samples.

The chain joins TRBV18 to TRBJ2-7; maybe TRBD2 (5 bases). V was trimmed by 6 bases and J by 7 bases, leaving 22 bases between them. Germline-derived CDR1 and CDR2 are KGHSH and LQKENI. The CDR3 is 15 residues long. The DNA for the CDR3 is TGTGCCAGCTCTGCCGTCGGGGATTTAGGTGATGAGCAGTACTTC. Its protein product is CASSAVGDLGDEQYF.

The V call is TRBV19, the J call TRBJ1-1, with D possibly matching TRBD1 (6 bases). The CDR3 extends over 15 amino acids. Germline CDR1 LNHDA, CDR2 SQIVND (reference sequence). Deletions cut 5 bases from V and 3 bases from J, with 16 bases between. DNA of the CDR3: TGTGCCAGTAGTGGCCGGGACATCAAGGACACTGAAGCTTTCTTT. It encodes CASSGRDIKDTEAFF. Complete variable domain (other parts from reference TRBV19 and TRBJ1-1): DGGITQSPKYLFRKEGQNVTLSCEQNLNHDAMYWYRQDPGQGLRLIYYSQIVNDFQKGDIAEGYSVSREKKESFPLTVTSAQKNPTAFYLCASSGRDIKDTEAFFGQGTRLTVV.

This chain connects TRBV20-1 to TRBJ1-2; no firm D call. The CDR3 length is 11 residues. V was cut by 5 bases and J by 7 bases, with 11 bases left in between. Germline V gene lookup returns CDR1 DFQATT and CDR2 SNEGSKA (reference sequence). This CDR3 is CSAPPNVGYTF. CDR3 DNA sequence: TGCAGTGCTCCCCCTAATGTTGGCTACACCTTC.

Note on this clone: Other DNA sequences within the sample encode an identical CDR3. The chain is built from TRBV6-5 and TRBJ1-5; D remains unclear. The CDR3 is 13 amino acids. CDR1 and CDR2 (germline): MNHEY, SVGAGI. V lost 0 bases to trimming and J lost 6 bases, with 6 bases between them. The CDR3 DNA reads TGTGCCAGCAGTTACTCTGAGGGTCAGCCCCAGCATTTT. Translated: CASSYSEGQPQHF.

This chain connects TRBV7-9 to TRBJ2-5, with a weak D call TRBD1 (6 bases). Germline V gene data show CDR1 as SEHNR and CDR2 as FQNEAQ (reference sequence). Trimming took 1 base from V and 5 from J, leaving 11 bases between them. This CDR3 region has 14 residues. Here the CDR3 reads CASSLEGGWETQYF. The CDR3 DNA reads as TGTGCCAGCAGCTTAGAAGGGGGATGGGAGACCCAGTACTTC.

Only one count was recorded for this clone. The rearrangement joins TRBV5-5 to TRBJ2-7, with 8 bases lining up with TRBD2. The germline gives CDR1 SGHKS, CDR2 YYEKEE (reference sequence). The CDR3 sequence is 13 residues long. The trim removed 8 bases at V and 0 bases at J, leaving 4 bases unmatched. CDR3: CASVSGISYEQYF. CDR3 nucleotides: TGTGCCAGTGTTAGCGGGATCTCCTACGAGCAGTACTTC.

The chain joins TRBV6-5 to TRBJ1-2; 9 bases are a match to TRBD1. Germline V gene data show CDR1 as MNHEY and CDR2 as SVGAGI. The length of the CDR3 is 13 residues. Trimming at V came to 8 bases and at J to 6 bases, leaving 7 bases not matched to a gene. The CDR3 here is CASRTGADNGYTF. The CDR3 region has the DNA TGTGCCAGCCGGACAGGGGCGGACAATGGCTACACCTTC.

V gene TRBV11-3 combines with J gene TRBJ2-1; D is undetermined. V was cut by 2 bases and J by 1 base, with 9 bases left in between. Germline CDR1 and CDR2: SGHNT and YENEEA. There are 15 residues in the CDR3. CDR3 protein: CASSLHLRSYNEQFF. Written as DNA, the CDR3 is TGTGCCAGCAGCTTACACCTAAGGTCCTACAATGAGCAGTTCTTC.

CDR3 in amino acids: CASSPLLRTGNTIYF. In DNA, the CDR3 is TGTGCCAGCAGCCCTCTCTTGAGAACTGGAAACACCATATATTTT. The chain employs TRBV7-9 and TRBJ1-3; D uncertain. Germline V CDR1 and CDR2: SEHNR, FQNEAQ (reference sequence). The CDR3 is 15 residues long. Trimming pared 5 bases from V and 2 bases from J, leaving 13 bases between.

The rearrangement joins TRBV15 to TRBJ2-1; 11 bases are a match to TRBD2. Germline lookup yields CDR1 LNHNV and CDR2 YYDKDF (reference sequence). V lost 0 bases, J lost 7 bases, and 5 bases stayed unmatched. CDR3 length: 16 residues. The CDR3 sequence: CATSREWASGGNEQFF. CDR3 nucleotide sequence: TGTGCCACCAGCAGAGAATGGGCTAGCGGGGGGAATGAGCAGTTCTTC.

The gene calls are TRBV14 and TRBJ2-3; D gene uncertain. Trimming removed 6 bases at V and 2 bases at J, with 18 bases between. CDR1 is SGHDN and CDR2 is FVKESK in the germline V gene. CDR3 size: 16 residues. In nucleotides, the CDR3 is TGTGCCAGCAGACCCGGTAGGAGCGACAACACAGATACGCAGTATTTT. Protein product: CASRPGRSDNTDTQYF.

As to this clone: The junction does not match germline at one end; this may be a read error. This chain joins TRBV6-6 and TRBJ2-7; D is perhaps TRBD2 (5 bases). The length of the CDR3 is 11 residues. Germline CDR1 reads MNHNY; CDR2 reads SVGAGI (reference sequence). CDR3 sequence reads: CASSYGSGDHF. DNA for the CDR3: TGTGCCAGCAGTTACGGGTCCGGGGATCATTTC.

The rearrangement joins TRBV5-1 to TRBJ2-7; perhaps D is TRBD1 or TRBD2 (5 bases each). The ends were cut back, 4 bases at V and 0 bases at J, with 14 bases in the middle. This CDR3 has 15 amino acids. The germline gives CDR1 SGHRS, CDR2 YFSETQ. In DNA, the CDR3 is TGCGCCAGCAGCACCCGGGACGCTGACTCCTACGAGCAGTACTTC. Translating gives CASSTRDADSYEQYF.

The V call is TRBV19, the J call TRBJ1-1, with D possibly matching TRBD1 (6 bases). Trimming left V 3 bases short and J 1 base short, with 6 bases between. CDR1 is LNHDA and CDR2 is SQIVND in the germline V gene (reference sequence). The CDR3 has 13 amino acids. The CDR3 DNA sequence: TGTGCCAGTAGTATGGGGGCGAACACTGAAGCTTTCTTT. Protein sequence: CASSMGANTEAFF.

J is TRBJ2-7 and V is TRBV9; D could derive from TRBD1 or TRBD2 (6 bases each). CDR1 is SGDLS and CDR2 is YYNGEE in the germline V gene. The CDR3 length is 13 residues. V dropped 3 bases and J dropped 6 bases, with 13 bases sitting between them. The CDR3 loop reads CASSANGGGEQYF. CDR3 DNA: TGTGCCAGCAGCGCCAACGGGGGCGGCGAGCAGTACTTC.

V and J are TRBV4-1 and TRBJ2-1; 7 bases align to TRBD2. Germline CDR1 MGHRA, CDR2 YSYEKL. Germline trimming cut 0 bases from V and 9 bases from J; bases unmatched to any gene: 11. The CDR3 is made up of 16 amino acids. CDR3 sequence: CASSQDKTSVGLEQFF. The CDR3 nucleotides read TGCGCCAGCAGCCAAGATAAAACTAGCGTGGGTCTTGAGCAGTTCTTC.

This chain joins TRBV28 and TRBJ1-5; 9 bases line up with TRBD1. Germline CDR1 reads MDHEN; CDR2 reads SYDVKM. This CDR3 is 16 amino acids long. Trimming cost V 5 bases and J 7 bases; bases outside gene matches: 12. The CDR3 loop is CASSPRTGALGQPQHF. The CDR3 DNA is TGTGCCAGCAGTCCCCGGACAGGGGCCCTGGGACAGCCCCAGCATTTT.

This clone occurred a few times. A read error may explain this, as a much larger clone is one base away. Other DNA sequences of this sample code for an identical CDR3. This chain uses TRBV7-9 with TRBJ1-1; no firm D call. Germline CDR1 and CDR2: SEHNR and FQNEAQ (reference sequence). The CDR3 is 12 amino acids. The V end lost 1 base, the J end lost 1 base, and 1 base lay between the germline ends. The CDR3 coding sequence is TGTGCCAGCAGCTTAGAGAACACTGAAGCTTTCTTT. This codes for CASSLENTEAFF.

The V and J genes are TRBV4-1 and TRBJ2-2; 15 nucleotides line up with TRBD2. The CDR3 is 18 residues long. With V trimmed by 5 bases and J by 1 base, 5 bases remained unmatched. Per germline, CDR1 MGHRA and CDR2 YSYEKL. The CDR3 reads CASSFRTSGRGNTGELFF. Written as DNA, the CDR3 is TGCGCCAGCAGCTTCCGGACTAGCGGGAGGGGGAACACCGGGGAGCTGTTTTTT.

The V and J genes are TRBV4-1 and TRBJ1-4; 7 bases fit TRBD1. The CDR3 runs 15 residues. Germline V gives CDR1 MGHRA, CDR2 YSYEKL. V lost 5 bases, J lost 10 bases, and 13 bases stayed unmatched. The CDR3: CASSDRGPRLGKLFF. The CDR3 DNA reads TGCGCCAGCAGCGATAGGGGGCCTCGACTGGGAAAACTGTTTTTT.